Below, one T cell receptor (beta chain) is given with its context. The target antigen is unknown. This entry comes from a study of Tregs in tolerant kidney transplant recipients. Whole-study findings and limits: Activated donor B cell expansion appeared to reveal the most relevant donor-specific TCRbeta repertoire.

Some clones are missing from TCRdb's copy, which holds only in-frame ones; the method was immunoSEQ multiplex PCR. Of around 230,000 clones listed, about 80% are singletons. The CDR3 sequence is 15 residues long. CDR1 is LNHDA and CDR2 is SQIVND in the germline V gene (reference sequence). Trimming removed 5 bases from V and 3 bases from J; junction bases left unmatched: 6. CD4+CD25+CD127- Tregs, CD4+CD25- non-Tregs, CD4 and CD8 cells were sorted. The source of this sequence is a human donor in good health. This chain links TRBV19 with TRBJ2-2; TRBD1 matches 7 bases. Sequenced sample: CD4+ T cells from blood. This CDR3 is CASSYRGLDTGELFF. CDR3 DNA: TGTGCCAGTAGTTACAGGGGCTTAGACACCGGGGAGCTGTTTTTT.